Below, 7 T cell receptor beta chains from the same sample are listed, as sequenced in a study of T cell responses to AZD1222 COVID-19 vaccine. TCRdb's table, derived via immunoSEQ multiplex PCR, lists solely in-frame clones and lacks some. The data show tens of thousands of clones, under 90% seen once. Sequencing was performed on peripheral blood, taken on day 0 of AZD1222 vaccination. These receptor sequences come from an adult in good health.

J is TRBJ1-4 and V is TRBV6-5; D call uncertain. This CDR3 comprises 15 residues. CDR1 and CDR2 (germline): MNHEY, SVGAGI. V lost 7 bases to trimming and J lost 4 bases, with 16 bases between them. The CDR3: CASTRTRWVNEKLFF. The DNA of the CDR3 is TGTGCCAGCACCCGGACCCGCTGGGTTAATGAAAAACTGTTTTTT.

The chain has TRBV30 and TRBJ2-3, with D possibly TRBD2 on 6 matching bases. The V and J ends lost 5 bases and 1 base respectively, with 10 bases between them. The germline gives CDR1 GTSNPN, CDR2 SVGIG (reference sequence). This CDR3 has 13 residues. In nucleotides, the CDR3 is TGTGCCTGGCAAACGGGGGGCACAGATACGCAGTATTTT. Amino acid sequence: CAWQTGGTDTQYF.

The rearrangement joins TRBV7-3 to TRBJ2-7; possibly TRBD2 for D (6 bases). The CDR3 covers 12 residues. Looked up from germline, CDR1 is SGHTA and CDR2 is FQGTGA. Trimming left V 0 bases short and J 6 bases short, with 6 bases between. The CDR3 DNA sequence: TGTGCCAGCAGCTTAACCGGGGGCGAGCAGTACTTC. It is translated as CASSLTGGEQYF.

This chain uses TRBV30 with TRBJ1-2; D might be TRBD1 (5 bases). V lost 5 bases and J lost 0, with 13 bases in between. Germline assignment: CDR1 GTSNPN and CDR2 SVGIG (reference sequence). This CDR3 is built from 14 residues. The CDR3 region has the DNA TGTGCCTGGCACGGTTGGGGGACTAACTATGGCTACACCTTC. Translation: CAWHGWGTNYGYTF.

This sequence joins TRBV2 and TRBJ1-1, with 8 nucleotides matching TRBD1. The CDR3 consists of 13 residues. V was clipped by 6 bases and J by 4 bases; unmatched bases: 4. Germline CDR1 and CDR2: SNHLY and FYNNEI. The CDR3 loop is CASSGQGVTEAFF. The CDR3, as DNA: TGTGCCAGCAGCGGACAGGGAGTCACTGAAGCTTTCTTT.

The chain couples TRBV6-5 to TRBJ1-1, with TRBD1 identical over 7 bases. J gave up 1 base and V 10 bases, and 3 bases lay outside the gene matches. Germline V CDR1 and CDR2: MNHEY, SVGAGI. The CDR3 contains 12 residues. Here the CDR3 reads CATRGGNTEAFF. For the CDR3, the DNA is TGTGCCACCAGGGGGGGGAACACTGAAGCTTTCTTT.

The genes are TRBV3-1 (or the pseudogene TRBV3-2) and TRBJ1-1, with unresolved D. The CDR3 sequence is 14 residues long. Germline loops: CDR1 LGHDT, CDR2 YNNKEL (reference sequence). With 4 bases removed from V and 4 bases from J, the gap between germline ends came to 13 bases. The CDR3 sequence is CASSRRGVSTEAFF. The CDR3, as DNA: TGTGCCAGCAGCCGCCGTGGGGTCAGCACTGAAGCTTTCTTT.